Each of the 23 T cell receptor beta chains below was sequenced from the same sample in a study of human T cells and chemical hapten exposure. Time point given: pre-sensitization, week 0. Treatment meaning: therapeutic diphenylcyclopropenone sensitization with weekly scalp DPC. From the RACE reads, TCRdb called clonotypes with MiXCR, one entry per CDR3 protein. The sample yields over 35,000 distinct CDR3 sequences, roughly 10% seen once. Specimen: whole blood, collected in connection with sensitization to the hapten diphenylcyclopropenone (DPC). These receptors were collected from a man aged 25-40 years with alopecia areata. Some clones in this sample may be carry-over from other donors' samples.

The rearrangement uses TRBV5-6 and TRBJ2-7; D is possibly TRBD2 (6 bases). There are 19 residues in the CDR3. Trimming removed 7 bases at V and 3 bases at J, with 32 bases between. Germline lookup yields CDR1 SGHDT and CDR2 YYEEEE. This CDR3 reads CASRGGKVGSVSYGYEQYF. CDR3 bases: TGTGCCAGCCGTGGGGGGAAGGTCGGTTCGGTTAGTTACGGCTACGAGCAGTACTTC.

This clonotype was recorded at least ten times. For the CDR3, the DNA is TGTGCCAGCAGTTACTTCCAGGGGTTGGCCAAAAACATTCAGTACTTC. Its protein is CASSYFQGLAKNIQYF. The V and J genes are TRBV6-2 or TRBV6-3 and TRBJ2-4; a possible D gene is TRBD1 (6 bases). The CDR3 is 16 residues long. Germline V CDR1 and CDR2: MNHEY, SVGEGT. Deletions cut 1 base from V and 1 base from J, with 11 bases between.

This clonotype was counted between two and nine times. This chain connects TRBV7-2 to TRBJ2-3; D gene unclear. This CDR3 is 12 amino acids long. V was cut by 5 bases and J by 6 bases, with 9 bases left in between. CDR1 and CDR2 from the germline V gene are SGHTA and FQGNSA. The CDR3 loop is CASSTTVDTQYF. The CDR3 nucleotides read TGTGCCAGCAGCACGACTGTGGATACGCAGTATTTT.

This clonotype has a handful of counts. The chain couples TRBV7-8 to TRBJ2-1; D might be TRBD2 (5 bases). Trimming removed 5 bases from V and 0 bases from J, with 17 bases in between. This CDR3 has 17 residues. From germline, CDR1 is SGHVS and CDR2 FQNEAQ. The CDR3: CASSTYFVGSSYNEQFF. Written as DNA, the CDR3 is TGTGCCAGCAGCACTTATTTCGTAGGGAGCTCCTACAATGAGCAGTTCTTC.

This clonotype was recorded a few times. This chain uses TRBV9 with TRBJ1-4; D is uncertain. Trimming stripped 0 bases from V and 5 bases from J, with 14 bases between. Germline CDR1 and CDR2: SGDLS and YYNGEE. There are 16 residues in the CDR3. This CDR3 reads CASSVGGRDRNEKLFF. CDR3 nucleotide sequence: TGTGCCAGCAGCGTAGGAGGGAGAGACCGGAATGAAAAACTGTTTTTT.

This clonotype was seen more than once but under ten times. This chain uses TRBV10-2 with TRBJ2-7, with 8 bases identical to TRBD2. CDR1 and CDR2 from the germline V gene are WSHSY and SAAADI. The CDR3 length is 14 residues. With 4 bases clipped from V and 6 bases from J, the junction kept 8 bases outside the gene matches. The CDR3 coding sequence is TGCGCCAGCAGTGGTCTAGCGGGCTCTGGCGAGCAGTACGTC. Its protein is CASSGLAGSGEQYV.

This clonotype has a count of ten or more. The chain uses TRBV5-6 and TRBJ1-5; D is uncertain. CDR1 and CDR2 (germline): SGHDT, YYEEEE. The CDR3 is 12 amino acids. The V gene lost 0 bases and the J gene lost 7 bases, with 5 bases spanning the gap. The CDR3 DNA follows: TGTGCCAGCAGCTTGGTTGGGCAGCCCCAGCATTTT. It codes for CASSLVGQPQHF. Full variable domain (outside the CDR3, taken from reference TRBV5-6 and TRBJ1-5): DAGVTQSPTHLIKTRGQQVTLRCSPKSGHDTVSWYQQALGQGPQFIFQYYEEEERQRGNFPDRFSGHQFPNYSSELNVNALLLGDSALYLCASSLVGQPQHFGDGTRLSIL.

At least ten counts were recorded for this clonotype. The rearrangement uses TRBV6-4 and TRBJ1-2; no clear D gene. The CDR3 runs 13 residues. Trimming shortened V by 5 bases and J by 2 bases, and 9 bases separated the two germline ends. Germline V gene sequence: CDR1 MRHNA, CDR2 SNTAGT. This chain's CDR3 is CASSPDGNYGYTF. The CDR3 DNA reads TGTGCCAGCAGTCCAGACGGAAACTATGGCTACACCTTC.

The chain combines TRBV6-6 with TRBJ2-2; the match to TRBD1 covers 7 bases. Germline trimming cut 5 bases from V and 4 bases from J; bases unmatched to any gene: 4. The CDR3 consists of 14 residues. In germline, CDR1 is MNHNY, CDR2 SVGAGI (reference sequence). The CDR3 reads CASSQTGVTGELFF. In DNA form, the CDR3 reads TGTGCCAGCAGTCAAACAGGGGTCACCGGGGAGCTGTTTTTT.

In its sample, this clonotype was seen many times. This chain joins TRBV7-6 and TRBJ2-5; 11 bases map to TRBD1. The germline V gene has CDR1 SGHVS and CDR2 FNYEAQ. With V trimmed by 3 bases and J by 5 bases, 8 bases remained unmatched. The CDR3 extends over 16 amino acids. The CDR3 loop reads CASSFGTGGIGETQYF. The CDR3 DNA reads TGTGCCAGCAGCTTTGGGACAGGGGGTATTGGGGAGACCCAGTACTTC.

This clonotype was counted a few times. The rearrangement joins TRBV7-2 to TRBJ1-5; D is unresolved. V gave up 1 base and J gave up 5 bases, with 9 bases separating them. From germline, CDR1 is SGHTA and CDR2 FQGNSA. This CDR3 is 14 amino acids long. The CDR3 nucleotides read TGTGCCAGCAGCTTAGACCCCCAATATCAGCCCCAGCATTTT. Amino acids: CASSLDPQYQPQHF.

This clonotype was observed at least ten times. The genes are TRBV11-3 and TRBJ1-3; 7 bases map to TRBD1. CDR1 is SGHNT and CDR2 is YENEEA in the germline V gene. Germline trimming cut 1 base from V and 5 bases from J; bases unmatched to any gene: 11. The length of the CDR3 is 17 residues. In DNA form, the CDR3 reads TGTGCCAGCAGCTTAGCCCGACAGGGTGATTGGAGAAACACCATATATTTT. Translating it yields CASSLARQGDWRNTIYF.

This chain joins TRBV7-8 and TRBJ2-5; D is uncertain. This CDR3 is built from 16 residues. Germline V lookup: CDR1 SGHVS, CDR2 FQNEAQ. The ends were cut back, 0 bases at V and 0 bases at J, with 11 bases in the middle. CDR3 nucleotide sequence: TGTGCCAGCAGCTTAGCGGGCGTCGGCGACCAAGAGACCCAGTACTTC. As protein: CASSLAGVGDQETQYF. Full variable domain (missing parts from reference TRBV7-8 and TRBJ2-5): GAGVSQSPRYKVAKRGQDVALRCDPISGHVSLFWYQQALGQGPEFLTYFQNEAQLDKSGLPSDRFFAERPEGSVSTLKIQRTQQEDSAVYLCASSLAGVGDQETQYFGPGTRLLVL.

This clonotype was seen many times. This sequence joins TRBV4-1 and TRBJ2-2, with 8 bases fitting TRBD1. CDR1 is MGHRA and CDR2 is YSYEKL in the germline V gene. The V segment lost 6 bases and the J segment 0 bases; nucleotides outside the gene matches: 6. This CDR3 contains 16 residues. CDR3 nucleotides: TGCGCCAGCAGAACTCAGGGGGCTCCGAACACCGGGGAGCTGTTTTTT. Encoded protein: CASRTQGAPNTGELFF.

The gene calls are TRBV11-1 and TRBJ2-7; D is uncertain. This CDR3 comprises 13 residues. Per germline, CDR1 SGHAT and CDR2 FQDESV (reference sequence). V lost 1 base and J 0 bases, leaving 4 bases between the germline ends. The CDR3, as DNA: TGTGCCAGCAGCTTAGGTCCCTCCTACGAGCAGTACTTC. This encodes CASSLGPSYEQYF.

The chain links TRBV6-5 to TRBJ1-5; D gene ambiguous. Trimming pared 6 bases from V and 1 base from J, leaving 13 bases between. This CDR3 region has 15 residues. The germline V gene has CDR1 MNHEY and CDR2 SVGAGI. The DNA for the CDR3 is TGTGCCAGCAGAAACAACTACCAAAGCAATCAGCCCCAGCATTTT. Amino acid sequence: CASRNNYQSNQPQHF.

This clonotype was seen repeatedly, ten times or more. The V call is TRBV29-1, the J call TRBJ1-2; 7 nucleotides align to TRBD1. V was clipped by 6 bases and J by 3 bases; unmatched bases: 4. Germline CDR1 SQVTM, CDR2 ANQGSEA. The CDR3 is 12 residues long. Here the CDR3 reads CSVRTGDYGYTF. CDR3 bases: TGCAGCGTCCGGACAGGAGACTATGGCTACACCTTC.

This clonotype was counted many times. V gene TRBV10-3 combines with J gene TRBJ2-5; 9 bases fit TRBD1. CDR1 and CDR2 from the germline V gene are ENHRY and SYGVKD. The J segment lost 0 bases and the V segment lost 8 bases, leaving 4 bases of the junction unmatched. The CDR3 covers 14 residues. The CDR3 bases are TGTGCCATCTCCGGGACAGGGAACCAAGAGACCCAGTACTTC. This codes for CAISGTGNQETQYF.

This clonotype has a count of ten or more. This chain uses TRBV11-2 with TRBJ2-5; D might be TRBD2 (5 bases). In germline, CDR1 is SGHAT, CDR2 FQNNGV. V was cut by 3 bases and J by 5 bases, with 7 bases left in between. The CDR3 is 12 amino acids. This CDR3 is CASSFEGETQYF. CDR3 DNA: TGTGCCAGCAGCTTTGAGGGCGAGACCCAGTACTTC.

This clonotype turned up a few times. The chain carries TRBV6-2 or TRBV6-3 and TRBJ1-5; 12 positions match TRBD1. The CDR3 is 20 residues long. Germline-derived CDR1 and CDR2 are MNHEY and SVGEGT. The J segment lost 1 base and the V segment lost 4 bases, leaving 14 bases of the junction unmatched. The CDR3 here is CASSSSPGTGGAGSNQPQHF. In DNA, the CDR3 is TGTGCCAGCAGTTCCTCCCCCGGGACAGGGGGCGCGGGGAGCAATCAGCCCCAGCATTTT.

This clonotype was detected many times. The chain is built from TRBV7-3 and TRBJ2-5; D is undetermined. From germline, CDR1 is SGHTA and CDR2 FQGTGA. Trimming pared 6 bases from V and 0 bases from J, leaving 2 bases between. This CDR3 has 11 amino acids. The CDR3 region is CASSHQETQYF. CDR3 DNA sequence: TGTGCCAGCAGTCACCAAGAGACCCAGTACTTC.

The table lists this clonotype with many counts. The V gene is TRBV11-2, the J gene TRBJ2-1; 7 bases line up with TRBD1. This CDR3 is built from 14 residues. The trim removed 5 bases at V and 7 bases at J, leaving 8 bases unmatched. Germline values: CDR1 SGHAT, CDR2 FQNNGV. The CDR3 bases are TGTGCCAGCAGCCGCGAGAGGGGGCAGAATGAGCAGTTCTTC. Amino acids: CASSRERGQNEQFF.

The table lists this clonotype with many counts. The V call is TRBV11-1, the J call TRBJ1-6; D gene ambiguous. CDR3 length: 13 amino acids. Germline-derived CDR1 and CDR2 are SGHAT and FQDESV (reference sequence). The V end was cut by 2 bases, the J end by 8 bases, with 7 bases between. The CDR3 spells CASSLWRDSPLHF. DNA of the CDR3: TGTGCCAGCAGCTTATGGAGAGATTCACCCCTCCACTTT.